Sequencing of this T cell receptor (beta chain) was carried out in a study of neoadjuvant anti-PD-1 for oral cavity cancer. Across the whole study: Patients without progression got a fourth dose around day 43. Study-wide findings and caveats: TCR analyses covered only a few patients per response group.

The method was immunoSEQ multiplex PCR; TCRdb's version includes in-frame clones alone and lacks a portion of them. Among some 14,000 clones listed, roughly 70% were seen once. This clone has just one count. Antigen: not known. Compared with germline, one end of the junction differs, possibly owing to a read error. Stated time point: after neoadjuvant nivolumab, at surgical resection. Analysis of PBMCs was direct, with no culture step. The CDR3 loop spans 14 amino acids. Per germline, CDR1 PRHDT and CDR2 FYEKMQ (reference sequence). This sample comprised PBMCs, obtained after nivolumab (anti-PD-1) treatment. The source of this sequence is a person aged 35 to 85 with oral cavity squamous cell carcinoma. The V gene is TRBV13, the J gene TRBJ1-2; TRBD1 aligns across 11 bases. In DNA form, the CDR3 reads TGTGCCAGCCGGACAGGGGGCTCGGATCTGGTCTTCAGATTC. This codes for CASRTGGSDLVFRF.